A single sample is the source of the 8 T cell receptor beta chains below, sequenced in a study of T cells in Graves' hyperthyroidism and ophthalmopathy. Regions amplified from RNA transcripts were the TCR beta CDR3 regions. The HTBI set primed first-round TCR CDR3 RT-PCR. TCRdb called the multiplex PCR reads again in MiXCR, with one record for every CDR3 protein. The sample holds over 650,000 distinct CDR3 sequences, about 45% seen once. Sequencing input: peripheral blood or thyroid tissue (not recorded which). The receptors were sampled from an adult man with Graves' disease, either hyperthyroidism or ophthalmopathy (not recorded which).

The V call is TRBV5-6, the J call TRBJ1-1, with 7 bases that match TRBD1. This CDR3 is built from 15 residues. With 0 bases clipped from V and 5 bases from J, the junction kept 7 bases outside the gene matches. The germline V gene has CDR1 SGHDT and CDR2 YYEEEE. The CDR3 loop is CASSLATGATTEAFF. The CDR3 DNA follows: TGTGCCAGCAGCTTGGCAACAGGGGCGACGACTGAAGCTTTCTTT.

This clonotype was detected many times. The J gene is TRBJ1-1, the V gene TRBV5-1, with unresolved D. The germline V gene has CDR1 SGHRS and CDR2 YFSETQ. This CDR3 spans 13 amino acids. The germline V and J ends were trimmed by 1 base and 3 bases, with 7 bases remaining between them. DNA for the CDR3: TGCGCCAGCAGCTTGATGAGAGACACTGAAGCTTTCTTT. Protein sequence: CASSLMRDTEAFF.

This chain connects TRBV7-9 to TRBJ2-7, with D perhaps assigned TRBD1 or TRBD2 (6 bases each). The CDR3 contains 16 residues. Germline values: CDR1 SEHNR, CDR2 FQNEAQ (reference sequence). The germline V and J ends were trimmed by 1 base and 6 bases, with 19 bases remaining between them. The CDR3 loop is CASSLVGGTPTFEQYF. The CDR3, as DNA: TGTGCCAGCAGCTTAGTAGGGGGGACTCCGACTTTCGAGCAGTACTTC.

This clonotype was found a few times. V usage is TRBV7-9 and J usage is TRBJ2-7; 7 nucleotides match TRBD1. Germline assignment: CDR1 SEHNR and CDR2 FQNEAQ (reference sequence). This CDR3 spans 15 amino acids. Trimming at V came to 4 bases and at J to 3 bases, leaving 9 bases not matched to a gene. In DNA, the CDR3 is TGTGCCAGCAGCTCCGGCCCGGGACAGCACTACGAGCAGTACTTC. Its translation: CASSSGPGQHYEQYF.

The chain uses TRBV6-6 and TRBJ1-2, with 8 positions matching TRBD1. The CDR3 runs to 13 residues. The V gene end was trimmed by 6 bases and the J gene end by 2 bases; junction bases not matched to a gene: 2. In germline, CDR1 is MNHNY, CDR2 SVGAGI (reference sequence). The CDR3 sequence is CASRWTGNYGYTF. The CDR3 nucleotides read TGTGCCAGCAGGTGGACAGGGAACTATGGCTACACCTTC.

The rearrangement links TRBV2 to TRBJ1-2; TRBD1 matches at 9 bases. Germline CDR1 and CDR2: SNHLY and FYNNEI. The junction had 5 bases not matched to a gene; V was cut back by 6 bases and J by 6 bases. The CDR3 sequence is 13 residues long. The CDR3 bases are TGTGCCAGCAGGGGACAGGGAGCTGATGGCTACACCTTC. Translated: CASRGQGADGYTF.

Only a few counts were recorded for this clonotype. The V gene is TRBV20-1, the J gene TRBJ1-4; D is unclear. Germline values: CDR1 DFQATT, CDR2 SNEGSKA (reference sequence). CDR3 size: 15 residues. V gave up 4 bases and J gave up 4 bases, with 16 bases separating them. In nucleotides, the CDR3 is TGCAGTGCTATACGCCTCCCAGAGAGTAATGAAAAACTGTTTTTT. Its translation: CSAIRLPESNEKLFF.

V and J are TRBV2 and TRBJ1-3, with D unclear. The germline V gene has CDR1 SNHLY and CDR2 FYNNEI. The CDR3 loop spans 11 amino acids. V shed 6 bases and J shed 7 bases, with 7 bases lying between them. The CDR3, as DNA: TGTGCCAGCAGAGCCGGGAACACCATATATTTT. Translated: CASRAGNTIYF. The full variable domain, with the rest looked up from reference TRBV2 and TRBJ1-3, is EPEVTQTPSHQVTQMGQEVILRCVPISNHLYFYWYRQILGQKVEFLVSFYNNEISEKSEIFDDQFSVERPDGSNFTLKIRSTKLEDSAMYFCASRAGNTIYFGEGSWLTVV.